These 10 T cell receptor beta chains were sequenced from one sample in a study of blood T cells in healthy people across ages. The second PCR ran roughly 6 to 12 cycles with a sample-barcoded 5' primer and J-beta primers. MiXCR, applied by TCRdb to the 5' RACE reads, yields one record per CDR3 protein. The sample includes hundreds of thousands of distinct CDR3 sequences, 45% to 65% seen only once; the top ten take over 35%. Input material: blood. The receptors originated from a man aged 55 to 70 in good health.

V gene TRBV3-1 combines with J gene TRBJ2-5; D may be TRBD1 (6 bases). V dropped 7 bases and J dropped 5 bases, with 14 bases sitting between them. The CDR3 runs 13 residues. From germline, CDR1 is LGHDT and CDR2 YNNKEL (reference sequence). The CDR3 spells CASNGQPGETQYF. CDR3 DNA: TGTGCCAGCAACGGACAGCCCGGGGAGACCCAGTACTTC.

CDR3 residues: CASSEGPADTEAFF. CDR3 DNA: TGTGCCAGCAGTGAGGGACCTGCGGACACTGAAGCTTTCTTT. V usage is TRBV28 and J usage is TRBJ1-1, with D tentatively TRBD1 (5 bases). This CDR3 comprises 14 residues. The ends were cut back, 5 bases at V and 3 bases at J, with 13 bases in the middle. The germline CDR1 and CDR2 sequences are MDHEN and SYDVKM.

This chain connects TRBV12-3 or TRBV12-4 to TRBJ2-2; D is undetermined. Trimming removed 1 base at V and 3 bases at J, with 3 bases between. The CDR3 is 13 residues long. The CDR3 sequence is CASSLGHTGELFF. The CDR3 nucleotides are TGTGCCAGCAGTTTAGGGCACACCGGGGAGCTGTTTTTT.

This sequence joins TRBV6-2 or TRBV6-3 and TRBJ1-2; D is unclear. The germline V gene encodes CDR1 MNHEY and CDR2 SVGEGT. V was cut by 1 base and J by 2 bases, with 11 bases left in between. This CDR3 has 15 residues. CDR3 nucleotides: TGTGCCAGCAGTTACTATCTACTAGCGAACTATGGCTACACCTTC. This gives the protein CASSYYLLANYGYTF.

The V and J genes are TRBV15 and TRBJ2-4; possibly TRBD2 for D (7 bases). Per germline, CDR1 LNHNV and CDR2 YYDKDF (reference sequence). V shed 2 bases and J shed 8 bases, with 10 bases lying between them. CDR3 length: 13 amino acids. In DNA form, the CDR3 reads TGTGCCACCAGCAGAAGGGAGGGGGACATTCAGTACTTC. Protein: CATSRREGDIQYF.

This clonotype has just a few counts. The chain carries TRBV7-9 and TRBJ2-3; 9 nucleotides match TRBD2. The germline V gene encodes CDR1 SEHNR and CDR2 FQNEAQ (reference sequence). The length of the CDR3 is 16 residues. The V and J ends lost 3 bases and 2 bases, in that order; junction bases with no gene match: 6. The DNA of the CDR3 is TGTGCCAGCAGCTTCCCTAGCGGGGTACCCACAGATACGCAGTATTTT. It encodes CASSFPSGVPTDTQYF.

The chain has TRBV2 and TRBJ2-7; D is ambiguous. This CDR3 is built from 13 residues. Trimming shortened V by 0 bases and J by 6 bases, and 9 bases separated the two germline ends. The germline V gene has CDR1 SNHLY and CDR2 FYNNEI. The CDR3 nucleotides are TGTGCCAGCAGTGAAGCGAGAGGTGCCGAGCAGTACTTC. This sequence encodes CASSEARGAEQYF.

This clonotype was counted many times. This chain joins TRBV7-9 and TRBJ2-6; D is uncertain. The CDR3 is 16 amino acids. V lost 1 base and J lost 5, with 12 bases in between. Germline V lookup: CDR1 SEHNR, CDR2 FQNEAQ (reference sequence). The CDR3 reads CASSLDRSSRANVLTF. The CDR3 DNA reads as TGTGCCAGCAGCTTAGATCGGAGCAGTAGGGCCAACGTCCTGACTTTC.

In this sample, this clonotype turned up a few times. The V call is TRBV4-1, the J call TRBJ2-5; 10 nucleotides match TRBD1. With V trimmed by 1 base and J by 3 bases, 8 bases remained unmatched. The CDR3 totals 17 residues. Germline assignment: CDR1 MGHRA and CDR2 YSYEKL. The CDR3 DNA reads TGCGCCAGCAGCCAAGTAGGGACAGGGGCCGGGGAAGAGACCCAGTACTTC. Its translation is CASSQVGTGAGEETQYF.

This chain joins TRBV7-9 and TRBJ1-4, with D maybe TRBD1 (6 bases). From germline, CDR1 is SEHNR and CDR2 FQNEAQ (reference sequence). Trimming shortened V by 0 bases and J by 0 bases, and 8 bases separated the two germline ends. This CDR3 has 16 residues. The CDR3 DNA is TGTGCCAGCAGCTTAGCGCGACAGGCAACTAATGAAAAACTGTTTTTT. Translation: CASSLARQATNEKLFF.